Below, 28 T cell receptor beta chains from the same sample are listed, as sequenced in a study of T-cell memory formation after mild COVID-19. Each CDR3 protein is one row after TCRdb ran MiXCR on the 5' RACE reads. The sample consists of under 400,000 distinct CDR3 sequences, around 20% of them appearing once. The specimen sequenced was PBMCs or a T cell subset sorted from them (not recorded which). The receptors here all came from an adult woman who had mild COVID-19 (a few samples of this study predate the infection). Cell type and time point are not known.

V gene TRBV6-2 or TRBV6-3 combines with J gene TRBJ1-5, with D tentatively TRBD1 (5 bases). This CDR3 is 15 amino acids long. Germline CDR1 MNHEY, CDR2 SVGEGT. The V gene lost 8 bases and the J gene lost 0 bases, with 14 bases spanning the gap. Here the CDR3 DNA reads TGTGCCAGCCTTGACGGAGGGGTTAGCAATCAGCCCCAGCATTTT. It is translated as CASLDGGVSNQPQHF.

This clonotype was counted a few times. The CDR3 spells CSVGLAGTPPETQYF. The CDR3 nucleotides read TGCAGCGTTGGGCTAGCGGGTACTCCCCCGGAGACCCAGTACTTC. The chain uses TRBV29-1 and TRBJ2-5; 8 nucleotides match TRBD2. J gave up 5 bases and V 4 bases, and 12 bases lay outside the gene matches. The V gene's germline CDR1 is SQVTM and CDR2 ANQGSEA. This CDR3 is 15 amino acids long.

This clonotype has only a few counts. V is TRBV9 and J is TRBJ1-2, with a weak D call TRBD1 (5 bases). This CDR3 is 15 amino acids long. CDR1 and CDR2 from the germline V gene are SGDLS and YYNGEE. Trimming removed 0 bases from V and 4 bases from J, with 13 bases in between. The CDR3: CASSVASRDFYGYTF. DNA of the CDR3: TGTGCCAGCAGCGTAGCTTCTCGGGACTTCTATGGCTACACCTTC.

This clonotype was counted only a few times. The chain couples TRBV5-1 to TRBJ2-5; 10 nucleotides line up with TRBD2. The CDR3 runs 16 residues. After removal of 7 bases from V and 5 bases from J, the junction contained 14 bases not matched to a gene. The germline V gene has CDR1 SGHRS and CDR2 YFSETQ. CDR3 region: CASWRGLLAGEETQYF. DNA of the CDR3: TGCGCCAGCTGGAGGGGGCTCCTAGCGGGGGAGGAGACCCAGTACTTC.

The chain links TRBV6-2 or TRBV6-3 to TRBJ2-5; 8 bases are shared with TRBD2. V was pared by 5 bases and J by 4 bases, with 12 bases of the junction left unmatched. CDR1 is MNHEY and CDR2 is SVGEGT in the germline V gene. The CDR3 has 16 amino acids. Written as DNA, the CDR3 is TGTGCCAGCAGTCAAACGGTTGGCAGCGGGAGAGAGACCCAGTACTTC. Its translation is CASSQTVGSGRETQYF.

The rearrangement links TRBV7-2 to TRBJ2-7, with a tentative D call TRBD2 (6 bases). Per germline, CDR1 SGHTA and CDR2 FQGNSA. The CDR3 totals 14 residues. Between the trimmed V and J ends, which lost 5 bases and 5 bases, there was a span of 16 bases. The CDR3, as DNA: TGTGCCAGCAGCATCCTCGCCGGGGGACACGAGCAGTACTTC. As protein: CASSILAGGHEQYF.

This clonotype has just a few counts. V gene TRBV10-3 combines with J gene TRBJ2-1, with D tentatively TRBD1 or TRBD2 (5 bases each). The germline V and J ends were trimmed by 2 bases and 2 bases, with 10 bases remaining between them. This CDR3 is built from 15 residues. CDR1 and CDR2 (germline): ENHRY, SYGVKD. The CDR3 coding sequence is TGTGCCATCAGTGAGGGGACCCCCCCCTACAATGAGCAGTTCTTC. Translated, it gives CAISEGTPPYNEQFF.

The chain employs TRBV10-3 and TRBJ2-7, with 9 bases aligning to TRBD1. The CDR3 has 14 amino acids. Trimming took 2 bases from V and 2 from J; bases not matched to a gene: 1. Germline CDR1 is ENHRY and CDR2 is SYGVKD. The CDR3 reads CAISERQGAYEQYF. For the CDR3, the DNA is TGTGCCATCAGTGAGAGACAGGGGGCCTACGAGCAGTACTTC.

The sample holds a few counts of this clonotype. The chain employs TRBV5-4 and TRBJ2-1; 10 nucleotides match TRBD2. The CDR3 runs to 15 residues. The germline CDR1 and CDR2 sequences are SGHNT and YYREEE (reference sequence). Trimming cost V 6 bases and J 1 base; bases outside gene matches: 4. The CDR3 region is CASNIAGGSYNEQFF. CDR3 DNA sequence: TGTGCCAGCAACATAGCGGGGGGATCCTACAATGAGCAGTTCTTC.

This clonotype was detected a few times. The chain is built from TRBV7-9 and TRBJ2-7, with D perhaps matching TRBD1 (8 bases). With 5 bases removed from V and 4 bases from J, the gap between germline ends came to 18 bases. The CDR3 is 15 amino acids. The germline gives CDR1 SEHNR, CDR2 FQNEAQ (reference sequence). CDR3: CASSHAGDRRYEQYF. DNA for the CDR3: TGTGCCAGCAGCCATGCGGGGGACAGGAGATACGAGCAGTACTTC.

The count of this clonotype is one. The J gene is TRBJ1-1, the V gene TRBV5-1; no firm D call. This CDR3 contains 12 residues. Trimming stripped 0 bases from V and 8 bases from J, with 8 bases between. Germline assignment: CDR1 SGHRS and CDR2 YFSETQ. The CDR3 bases are TGCGCCAGCAGCTTGGAAGGCAGAGAAGCTTTCTTT. Protein sequence: CASSLEGREAFF. Full variable domain (rest looked up from reference TRBV5-1 and TRBJ1-1): KAGVTQTPRYLIKTRGQQVTLSCSPISGHRSVSWYQQTPGQGLQFLFEYFSETQRNKGNFPGRFSGRQFSNSRSEMNVSTLELGDSALYLCASSLEGREAFFGQGTRLTVV.

Many counts were recorded for this clonotype. The rearrangement uses TRBV7-2 and TRBJ1-1, with a tentative D call TRBD1 (6 bases). Germline V gives CDR1 SGHTA, CDR2 FQGNSA. Deletions cut 4 bases from V and 1 base from J, with 7 bases between. The CDR3 is 13 amino acids. The CDR3 loop reads CASSSQGNTEAFF. The CDR3 coding sequence is TGTGCCAGCAGCTCACAGGGGAACACTGAAGCTTTCTTT.

This clonotype occurred many times. The rearrangement uses TRBV7-9 and TRBJ2-1, with D possibly TRBD1 on 6 matching bases. The V gene's germline CDR1 is SEHNR and CDR2 FQNEAQ (reference sequence). V lost 1 base and J 1 base, leaving 8 bases between the germline ends. This CDR3 is 15 amino acids long. CDR3 DNA sequence: TGTGCCAGCAGCTTAGAACAGGGTTCCTACAATGAGCAGTTCTTC. Its protein is CASSLEQGSYNEQFF.

The chain uses TRBV2 and TRBJ1-1; D ambiguous. Looked up from germline, CDR1 is SNHLY and CDR2 is FYNNEI. Trimming removed 7 bases from V and 5 bases from J, with 17 bases in between. This CDR3 is 14 amino acids long. The CDR3 DNA reads as TGTGCCAGCACTACTAAGGGCGTGGGGACTGAAGCTTTCTTT. It is translated as CASTTKGVGTEAFF.

At least ten counts were recorded for this clonotype. The rearrangement joins TRBV19 to TRBJ2-1; D possibly corresponds to TRBD2 (6 bases). Deletions cut 5 bases from V and 2 bases from J, with 13 bases between. Per the germline V gene, CDR1 is LNHDA and CDR2 is SQIVND (reference sequence). The CDR3 sequence is 15 residues long. CDR3 amino acids: CASSSPGGAYNEQFF. The CDR3 region has the DNA TGTGCCAGTAGTTCGCCCGGGGGTGCCTACAATGAGCAGTTCTTC. Full variable domain (missing parts from reference TRBV19 and TRBJ2-1): DGGITQSPKYLFRKEGQNVTLSCEQNLNHDAMYWYRQDPGQGLRLIYYSQIVNDFQKGDIAEGYSVSREKKESFPLTVTSAQKNPTAFYLCASSSPGGAYNEQFFGPGTRLTVL.

This clonotype has more than one count but fewer than ten. The V and J genes are TRBV30 and TRBJ2-3; D call uncertain. CDR3 length: 13 amino acids. V was trimmed by 0 bases and J by 0 bases, leaving 4 bases between them. From germline, CDR1 is GTSNPN and CDR2 SVGIG (reference sequence). In DNA form, the CDR3 reads TGTGCCTGGAGTGTACTTAGCACAGATACGCAGTATTTT. Translated, it gives CAWSVLSTDTQYF. The complete variable domain, with remaining parts taken from reference TRBV30 and TRBJ2-3, reads SQTIHQWPATLVQPVGSPLSLECTVEGTSNPNLYWYRQAAGRGLQLLFYSVGIGQISSEVPQNLSASRPQDRQFILSSKKLLLSDSGFYLCAWSVLSTDTQYFGPGTRLTVL.

The J gene is TRBJ2-7, the V gene TRBV27; TRBD2 agrees at 11 bases. The V segment lost 4 bases and the J segment 4 bases; nucleotides outside the gene matches: 3. CDR3 length equals 14 residues. Germline CDR1 MNHEY, CDR2 SMNVEV (reference sequence). The CDR3 sequence: CASSSSGRQYEQYF. The CDR3 nucleotides are TGTGCCAGCAGTTCTAGCGGGAGGCAGTACGAGCAGTACTTC.

This clonotype was detected a few times. The rearrangement joins TRBV20-1 to TRBJ2-7, with D perhaps TRBD2 (5 bases). CDR3 length equals 15 residues. CDR1 DFQATT and CDR2 SNEGSKA come from the germline V gene (reference sequence). V was shortened by 5 bases and J by 2 bases, with 19 bases between the two germline ends. The CDR3 spells CSASGMSAGPYEQYF. The CDR3 DNA sequence: TGCAGTGCTTCCGGGATGTCGGCCGGTCCCTACGAGCAGTACTTC.

The chain combines TRBV23-1 with TRBJ2-1; TRBD2 aligns across 7 bases. TRBV23-1 is classed as an ORF, of uncertain function. V dropped 3 bases and J dropped 7; count of bases not matched to a gene: 9. The CDR3 length is 15 residues. CDR3 coding DNA: TGCGCCAGCAGTCACCTTCGGGGGGACGAAAATGAGCAGTTCTTC. This gives the protein CASSHLRGDENEQFF.

The V and J genes are TRBV25-1 and TRBJ1-1, with 9 bases matching TRBD1. Trimming cost V 6 bases and J 1 base; bases outside gene matches: 6. The CDR3 has 15 amino acids. The germline V gene has CDR1 MGHDK and CDR2 SYGVNS. CDR3 DNA: TGTGCCAGCAGGCAGGACAGGGGAAGGAACACTGAAGCTTTCTTT. Amino acid sequence: CASRQDRGRNTEAFF.

The chain joins TRBV29-1 to TRBJ1-1, with 7 positions matching TRBD1. This CDR3 contains 13 residues. V dropped 6 bases and J dropped 5; count of bases not matched to a gene: 9. From germline, CDR1 is SQVTM and CDR2 ANQGSEA. The CDR3 here is CSVRGQVATEAFF. CDR3 DNA sequence: TGCAGCGTCCGAGGACAGGTTGCGACTGAAGCTTTCTTT.

This clonotype was detected ten times or more. The V call is TRBV6-5, the J call TRBJ2-5, with 10 bases aligning to TRBD2. CDR3 size: 20 residues. Trimming removed 5 bases from V and 3 bases from J; junction bases left unmatched: 21. Germline V gene data show CDR1 as MNHEY and CDR2 as SVGAGI. CDR3 residues: CASSPEAPIGLAGDEETQYF. The CDR3 nucleotides read TGTGCCAGCAGTCCCGAGGCCCCAATCGGGCTAGCGGGGGATGAAGAGACCCAGTACTTC.

V is TRBV12-3 or TRBV12-4 and J is TRBJ2-4, with 7 bases identical to TRBD1. The CDR3 sequence is 14 residues long. V gave up 4 bases and J gave up 3 bases; unmatched junction bases: 3. CDR3 sequence (DNA): TGTGCCAGCAGTTCCGGGACAGTCAAAAACATTCAGTACTTC. This codes for CASSSGTVKNIQYF.

This clonotype was seen only a few times. This chain links TRBV4-1 with TRBJ2-5; D is perhaps TRBD1 or TRBD2 (5 bases each). The V and J ends lost 2 bases and 5 bases respectively, with 18 bases between them. This CDR3 is built from 16 residues. Germline V CDR1 and CDR2: MGHRA, YSYEKL. CDR3 sequence reads: CASSQTDTIRGETQYF. Written as DNA, the CDR3 is TGCGCCAGCAGCCAAACGGACACCATCCGAGGGGAGACCCAGTACTTC.

This clonotype was seen more than once but under ten times. V gene TRBV20-1 combines with J gene TRBJ2-7; 8 nucleotides agree with TRBD2. Germline V gene lookup returns CDR1 DFQATT and CDR2 SNEGSKA (reference sequence). This CDR3 contains 13 residues. Trimming cost V 3 bases and J 3 bases; bases outside gene matches: 4. This chain's CDR3 is CSARASGFYEQYF. The CDR3 DNA is TGCAGTGCTAGGGCTAGCGGGTTCTACGAGCAGTACTTC.

The genes are TRBV6-2 or TRBV6-3 and TRBJ1-2; D remains unclear. The V end was cut by 5 bases, the J end by 4 bases, with 17 bases between. CDR3 size: 15 residues. CDR1 is MNHEY, CDR2 SVGEGT, per germline. The CDR3 nucleotides are TGTGCCAGCAGTCAAGCCCCGGACGGAGTCTATGGCTACACCTTC. Translating gives CASSQAPDGVYGYTF.

This chain uses TRBV9 with TRBJ1-2; D gene uncertain. The V end lost 3 bases, the J end lost 3 bases, and 12 bases lay between the germline ends. Germline V CDR1 and CDR2: SGDLS, YYNGEE. This CDR3 is 14 amino acids long. For the CDR3, the DNA is TGTGCCAGCAGCGGATCCGGTAGTCACTATGGCTACACCTTC. Its translation is CASSGSGSHYGYTF.

The rearrangement links TRBV12-3 or TRBV12-4 to TRBJ2-1; 9 nucleotides line up with TRBD2. Trimming at V came to 6 bases and at J to 3 bases, leaving 6 bases not matched to a gene. The CDR3 runs to 15 residues. CDR3 region: CASRPTSGGYNEQFF. Here the CDR3 DNA reads TGTGCCAGCAGACCGACTAGCGGAGGCTACAATGAGCAGTTCTTC.